This TCR beta chain was retrieved from a study of cytomegalovirus exposure and HLA in healthy donors. CDR1 and CDR2 (germline): MNHEY, SMNVEV (reference sequence). This CDR3 spans 16 amino acids. The PCR had 60 Vbeta and 13 Jbeta primers. Profiled with immunoSEQ multiplex PCR; TCRdb holds only in-frame clones, not every one. This table has 150,000 or so clones, about 71% appearing once. Findings and caveats of the study: TCR association rates varied by HLA locus in a later analysis, with DRB1 highest and HLA-C lowest. Presence/absence analyses supposed approximately even sequencing depth among donors. In an earlier analysis, productive rearrangement rates for most beta V segments clustered near 87% or 30%.

A remark on this clone: Its target is not known. A junction end diverges from the germline sequence, so it may reflect a read error.

The receptor comes from a woman in her sixties or seventies in good health and CMV-seropositive. This rearrangement joins TRBV27 to TRBJ2-3; a weak D match, TRBD1 (7 bases). Sequenced sample: PBMCs. CDR3 residues: CASSLSPGVGTDTQCF. The CDR3 DNA is TGTGCCAGCAGTTTATCACCGGGGGTAGGGACAGATACGCAGTGTTTT.